These 18 T cell receptor beta chains were all obtained from the same sample, sequenced in a study of blood T cell repertoires in COVID-19. TCRdb keeps only in-frame clones here, not all; method: immunoSEQ multiplex PCR. The sample includes under 300,000 clones, approximately 82% seen only once; the top ten take 15%. The sequencing sample was made of PBMCs or T cells enriched from blood (not recorded which). The receptor source for this set is a man aged 35-49 years who had recovered from COVID-19.

The CDR3 DNA reads as TGTGCCAGCTCACCATCACAGGGGGCGCGGGATACGCAGTATTTT. Translated: CASSPSQGARDTQYF. The chain uses TRBV18 and TRBJ2-3, with 9 bases identical to TRBD1. The CDR3 extends over 15 amino acids. Per germline, CDR1 KGHSH and CDR2 LQKENI. With 2 bases clipped from V and 6 bases from J, the junction kept 6 bases outside the gene matches.

The chain's CDR3 is CASSLLEGGRRNTIYF. CDR3 nucleotides: TGTGCCAGCAGCTTATTGGAAGGGGGCAGAAGAAACACCATATATTTT. The rearrangement uses TRBV7-2 and TRBJ1-3; TRBD1 matches at 7 bases. The V segment lost 2 bases and the J segment 5 bases; nucleotides outside the gene matches: 9. The CDR3 is made up of 16 amino acids. Germline V gives CDR1 SGHTA, CDR2 FQGNSA.

The chain links TRBV3-1 (or the pseudogene TRBV3-2) to TRBJ1-1; D might be TRBD1 (5 bases). Per germline, CDR1 LGHDT and CDR2 YNNKEL (reference sequence). The CDR3 has 14 residues. Between the trimmed V and J ends, which lost 6 bases and 7 bases, there was a span of 18 bases. CDR3 protein: CASSQFRQGGEAFF. The CDR3 coding sequence is TGTGCCAGCAGTCAGTTCCGCCAGGGTGGTGAAGCTTTCTTT.

J is TRBJ2-1 and V is TRBV9, with 7 bases matching TRBD2. V was pared by 3 bases and J by 5 bases, with 17 bases of the junction left unmatched. Germline V gives CDR1 SGDLS, CDR2 YYNGEE. CDR3 length equals 18 residues. The CDR3 nucleotides read TGTGCCAGCAGCGCCGACCCTAGGAGGGAGGGATCAAACAATGAGCAGTTCTTC. Protein sequence: CASSADPRREGSNNEQFF.

The chain carries TRBV3-1 (or the pseudogene TRBV3-2) and TRBJ1-1; D ambiguous. This CDR3 is 15 amino acids long. V lost 4 bases and J lost 4, with 16 bases in between. CDR1 LGHDT and CDR2 YNNKEL come from the germline V gene (reference sequence). Here the CDR3 reads CASSPIPYHPTEAFF. The DNA for the CDR3 is TGTGCCAGCAGCCCGATCCCCTACCACCCCACTGAAGCTTTCTTT.

The chain links TRBV24-1 to TRBJ1-4; TRBD1 matches 7 bases. This CDR3 has 13 amino acids. The trim removed 9 bases at V and 4 bases at J, leaving 4 bases unmatched. The germline CDR1 and CDR2 sequences are KGHDR and SFDVKD. CDR3 DNA: TGTGCCACCGGGGACAGCAGTAATGAAAAACTGTTTTTT. Protein sequence: CATGDSSNEKLFF.

The chain links TRBV27 to TRBJ2-1; the match to TRBD1 covers 9 bases. With 8 bases clipped from V and 5 bases from J, the junction kept 10 bases outside the gene matches. The CDR3 spans 15 residues. Looked up from germline, CDR1 is MNHEY and CDR2 is SMNVEV (reference sequence). The CDR3 bases are TGTGCCAGCGCTCCTTGGACAGGGGACAACAATGAGCAGTTCTTC. It specifies CASAPWTGDNNEQFF.

V usage is TRBV20-1 and J usage is TRBJ1-2; D is unclear. The ends were cut back, 3 bases at V and 4 bases at J, with 12 bases in the middle. The CDR3 sequence is 13 residues long. Germline-derived CDR1 and CDR2 are DFQATT and SNEGSKA (reference sequence). This chain's CDR3 is CSASIGNGYGYTF. CDR3 nucleotides: TGCAGTGCTAGTATCGGGAATGGCTATGGCTACACCTTC.

J is TRBJ1-1 and V is TRBV9, with D perhaps matching TRBD1 (5 bases). Looked up from germline, CDR1 is SGDLS and CDR2 is YYNGEE. Trimming removed 9 bases at V and 3 bases at J, with 15 bases between. This CDR3 is 13 amino acids long. The CDR3, as DNA: TGTGCCACCTCCCGCGCGGGGGACACTGAAGCTTTCTTT. Translated, it gives CATSRAGDTEAFF.

This CDR3 is CASSWTPTGSRGDEQFF. As DNA, the CDR3 is TGCGCCAGCAGCTGGACACCGACAGGGTCCCGTGGCGATGAGCAGTTCTTC. The chain carries TRBV5-1 and TRBJ2-1; 7 positions match TRBD1. The CDR3 spans 17 residues. The ends lost 3 bases at V and 8 bases at J; junction bases unmatched: 17. The germline V gene encodes CDR1 SGHRS and CDR2 YFSETQ.

In this sample, this clone turned up once. The chain combines TRBV9 with TRBJ2-2, with TRBD1 matching over 8 bases. V lost 6 bases to trimming and J lost 4 bases; unmatched junction nucleotides: 11. This CDR3 is 16 amino acids long. Per germline, CDR1 SGDLS and CDR2 YYNGEE. CDR3 in amino acids: CASNPWGQAPTGELFF. In nucleotides, the CDR3 is TGTGCCAGCAACCCTTGGGGACAGGCTCCCACCGGGGAGCTGTTTTTT. The full variable domain, completed using reference TRBV9 and TRBJ2-2, is DSGVTQTPKHLITATGQRVTLRCSPRSGDLSVYWYQQSLDQGLQFLIQYYNGEERAKGNILERFSAQQFPDLHSELNLSSLELGDSALYFCASNPWGQAPTGELFFGEGSRLTVL.

The chain joins TRBV19 to TRBJ2-4, with 7 nucleotides matching TRBD1. Germline CDR1 LNHDA, CDR2 SQIVND (reference sequence). CDR3 length: 16 residues. V was pared by 7 bases and J by 0 bases, with 9 bases of the junction left unmatched. DNA of the CDR3: TGTGCCAGTATTGACAGGGACCCAGTAGCCAAAAACATTCAGTACTTC. It yields the protein CASIDRDPVAKNIQYF.

This chain uses TRBV5-4 with TRBJ2-6, with 8 positions matching TRBD2. This CDR3 contains 17 residues. CDR1 and CDR2 from the germline V gene are SGHNT and YYREEE (reference sequence). With 4 bases clipped from V and 2 bases from J, the junction kept 8 bases outside the gene matches. The CDR3 DNA reads TGTGCCAGCAGCCCCGGGACGGGAGGGCCTGGGGCCAACGTCCTGACTTTC. It encodes CASSPGTGGPGANVLTF. Looking up the rest from reference TRBV5-4 and TRBJ2-6 gives the full variable domain: ETGVTQSPTHLIKTRGQQVTLRCSSQSGHNTVSWYQQALGQGPQFIFQYYREEENGRGNFPPRFSGLQFPNYSSELNVNALELDDSALYLCASSPGTGGPGANVLTFGAGSRLTVL.

V usage is TRBV3-1 (or the pseudogene TRBV3-2) and J usage is TRBJ2-5; 13 positions agree with TRBD2. The V gene's germline CDR1 is LGHDT and CDR2 YNNKEL (reference sequence). The trim removed 0 bases at V and 5 bases at J, leaving 0 bases unmatched. The CDR3 extends over 15 amino acids. In nucleotides, the CDR3 is TGTGCCAGCAGCCAAGAACTAGCGGGAGGGGAGACCCAGTACTTC. It translates to CASSQELAGGETQYF.

The V call is TRBV5-5, the J call TRBJ2-2, with D maybe TRBD1 (5 bases). V shed 2 bases and J shed 3 bases, with 8 bases lying between them. The germline gives CDR1 SGHKS, CDR2 YYEKEE (reference sequence). The CDR3 runs to 14 residues. CDR3 residues: CASSFDSHTGELFF. The CDR3 region has the DNA TGTGCCAGCAGCTTCGACAGTCACACCGGGGAGCTGTTTTTT. Complete variable domain (other parts from reference TRBV5-5 and TRBJ2-2): DAGVTQSPTHLIKTRGQQVTLRCSPISGHKSVSWYQQVLGQGPQFIFQYYEKEERGRGNFPDRFSARQFPNYSSELNVNALLLGDSALYLCASSFDSHTGELFFGEGSRLTVL.

In its sample, this clone was seen a few times. The CDR3 here is CASSVDGQGGDTIYF. CDR3 sequence (DNA): TGTGCCAGCAGCGTAGATGGACAGGGGGGAGACACCATATATTTT. V gene TRBV9 combines with J gene TRBJ1-3, with TRBD1 matching over 10 bases. Germline V CDR1 and CDR2: SGDLS, YYNGEE. V gave up 0 bases and J gave up 8 bases; unmatched junction bases: 5. This CDR3 contains 15 residues.

The rearrangement links TRBV4-1 to TRBJ2-1, with 12 nucleotides matching TRBD2. V lost 4 bases to trimming and J lost 14 bases; unmatched junction nucleotides: 6. Looked up from germline, CDR1 is MGHRA and CDR2 is YSYEKL. The CDR3 contains 13 residues. The CDR3 DNA reads TGCGCCAGCAGCCTTTTAGGACTAGCGGGAAAGTTCTTC. It codes for CASSLLGLAGKFF.

The chain uses TRBV18 and TRBJ1-1; D might be TRBD1 (5 bases). The germline CDR1 and CDR2 sequences are KGHSH and LQKENI. The CDR3 runs 13 residues. The V gene lost 2 bases and the J gene lost 6 bases, with 10 bases spanning the gap. The CDR3 region has the DNA TGTGCCAGCTCACCAACTTTGGGGCCTGAAGCTTTCTTT. Its protein is CASSPTLGPEAFF.